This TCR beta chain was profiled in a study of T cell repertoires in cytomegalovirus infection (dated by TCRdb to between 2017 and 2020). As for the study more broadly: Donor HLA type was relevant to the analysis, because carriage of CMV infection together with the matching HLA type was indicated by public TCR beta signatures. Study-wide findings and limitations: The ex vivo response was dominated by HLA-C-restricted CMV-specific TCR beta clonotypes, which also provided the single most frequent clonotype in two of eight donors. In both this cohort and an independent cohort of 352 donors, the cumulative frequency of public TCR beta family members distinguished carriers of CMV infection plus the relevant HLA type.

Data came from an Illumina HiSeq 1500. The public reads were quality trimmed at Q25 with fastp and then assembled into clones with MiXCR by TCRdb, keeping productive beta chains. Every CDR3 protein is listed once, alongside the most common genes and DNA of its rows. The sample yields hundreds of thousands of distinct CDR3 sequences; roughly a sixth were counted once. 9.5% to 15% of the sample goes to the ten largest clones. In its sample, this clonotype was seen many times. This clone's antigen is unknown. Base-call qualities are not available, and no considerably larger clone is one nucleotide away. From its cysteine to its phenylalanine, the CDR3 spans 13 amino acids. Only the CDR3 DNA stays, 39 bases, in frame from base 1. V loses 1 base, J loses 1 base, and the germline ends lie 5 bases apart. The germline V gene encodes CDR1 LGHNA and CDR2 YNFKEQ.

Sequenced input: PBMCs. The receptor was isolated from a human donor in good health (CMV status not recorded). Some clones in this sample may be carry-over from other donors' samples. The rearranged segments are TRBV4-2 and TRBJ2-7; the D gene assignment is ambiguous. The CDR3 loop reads CASSQGHSYEQYF. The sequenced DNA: TGTGCCAGCAGCCAAGGCCATTCCTACGAGCAGTACTTC.